The 28 T cell receptor beta chains in this list originate from one sample, sequenced in a study of shared clonotypes between healthy human individuals. TCRdb's table, derived via immunoSEQ multiplex PCR, lists solely in-frame clones and lacks some. Among 1.5 million to 1.9 million clones listed, about 98% were seen once. The sequenced material came from naive CD4+ T cells sorted from blood. Subset defined: CD45RA+ positively selected. The receptors were sampled from a man aged 30 to 45 in good health.

The rearrangement uses TRBV10-3 and TRBJ2-7, with D tentatively TRBD1 or TRBD2 (5 bases each). CDR1 is ENHRY and CDR2 is SYGVKD in the germline V gene. The CDR3 has 14 residues. Trimming took 4 bases from V and 1 from J, leaving 11 bases between them. DNA for the CDR3: TGTGCCATCAGTGGAGGGACGGCTTCCTACGAGCAGTACTTC. Protein: CAISGGTASYEQYF.

The chain uses TRBV27 and TRBJ2-7; TRBD1 agrees at 7 bases. J lost 4 bases, V lost 6 bases, and 9 bases had no gene match. CDR3 size: 14 residues. Germline V gene lookup returns CDR1 MNHEY and CDR2 SMNVEV (reference sequence). The CDR3 DNA reads TGTGCCAGCAGCCGACAGGGTGTATCGTACGAGCAGTACTTC. Residues: CASSRQGVSYEQYF.

The chain is built from TRBV28 and TRBJ1-2; possible D gene TRBD1, 6 bases. Germline-derived CDR1 and CDR2 are MDHEN and SYDVKM. Trimming stripped 5 bases from V and 3 bases from J, with 16 bases between. The length of the CDR3 is 15 residues. In DNA form, the CDR3 reads TGTGCCAGCAGTCTCCCATCCGGACAGCACTATGGCTACACCTTC. This translates into CASSLPSGQHYGYTF.

The chain employs TRBV7-9 and TRBJ2-7; 7 bases match TRBD1. CDR1 and CDR2 from the germline V gene are SEHNR and FQNEAQ (reference sequence). V shed 6 bases and J 2 bases; nucleotides not matched to a gene: 10. CDR3 length: 15 residues. DNA for the CDR3: TGTGCCAGCAGTTCAGGACAGGCTATACCCTACGAGCAGTACTTC. It is translated as CASSSGQAIPYEQYF.

This clone was picked up a small number of times. In DNA form, the CDR3 reads TGTGCCAGCACCGATGAAGACCGGGGCTACACTGAAGCTTTCTTT. Its protein product is CASTDEDRGYTEAFF. The V and J genes are TRBV28 and TRBJ1-1; D is possibly TRBD1 (5 bases). The CDR3 is 15 residues long. V gave up 7 bases and J gave up 3 bases, with 18 bases separating them. Germline V gene sequence: CDR1 MDHEN, CDR2 SYDVKM.

This chain uses TRBV12-5 with TRBJ1-1; 7 bases match TRBD1. Trimming at V came to 6 bases and at J to 8 bases, leaving 6 bases not matched to a gene. This CDR3 region has 12 residues. CDR1 LGHNT and CDR2 FRNRAP come from the germline V gene. Here the CDR3 reads CASGRTGLEAFF. DNA of the CDR3: TGTGCTAGTGGCCGGACAGGTCTCGAAGCTTTCTTT.

This chain links TRBV27 with TRBJ2-2, with TRBD2 matching 14 bases. This CDR3 spans 18 amino acids. Germline V gives CDR1 MNHEY, CDR2 SMNVEV (reference sequence). The V and J ends lost 11 bases and 6 bases, in that order; junction bases with no gene match: 17. The chain's CDR3 is CASAPLGLAGVFPGELFF. The CDR3 DNA reads TGTGCCTCGGCCCCTCTGGGACTAGCGGGAGTTTTCCCCGGGGAGCTGTTTTTT.

The chain uses TRBV18 and TRBJ2-7; perhaps D is TRBD1 or TRBD2 (5 bases each). From germline, CDR1 is KGHSH and CDR2 LQKENI. This CDR3 spans 16 amino acids. V shed 2 bases and J shed 2 bases, with 16 bases lying between them. CDR3 in DNA: TGTGCCAGCTCACCATCATTAACCGGGACCACCTACGAGCAGTACTTC. Residues: CASSPSLTGTTYEQYF.

In this sample, this clone turned up once. V gene TRBV5-1 combines with J gene TRBJ2-5; D remains unclear. V dropped 2 bases and J dropped 5 bases, with 7 bases sitting between them. Germline V gives CDR1 SGHRS, CDR2 YFSETQ. The CDR3 totals 12 residues. The CDR3 DNA reads TGCGCCAGCAGCTTTGGGGTTGAGACCCAGTACTTC. As protein: CASSFGVETQYF.

This chain joins TRBV5-1 and TRBJ2-7; TRBD2 agrees at 8 bases. V lost 4 bases and J lost 0; bases outside the gene matches: 9. Germline V CDR1 and CDR2: SGHRS, YFSETQ. This CDR3 is built from 16 residues. The CDR3 nucleotides read TGCGCCAGCAGCCCCAAACTAGCGGACATCTCCTACGAGCAGTACTTC. It is translated as CASSPKLADISYEQYF.

V is TRBV15 and J is TRBJ2-7; perhaps TRBD2 as D (6 bases). This CDR3 has 15 amino acids. Germline CDR1 LNHNV, CDR2 YYDKDF (reference sequence). V lost 0 bases, J lost 0 bases, and 9 bases lay in between. CDR3 coding DNA: TGTGCCACCAGCAGAGAACTAGCAAGCTCCTACGAGCAGTACTTC. The encoded protein is CATSRELASSYEQYF. Full variable domain (missing parts from reference TRBV15 and TRBJ2-7): DAMVIQNPRYQVTQFGKPVTLSCSQTLNHNVMYWYQQKSSQAPKLLFHYYDKDFNNEADTPDNFQSRRPNTSFCFLDIRSPGLGDTAMYLCATSRELASSYEQYFGPGTRLTVT.

The chain recombines TRBV11-2 with TRBJ2-1, with 7 bases lining up with TRBD2. Trimming cost V 6 bases and J 2 bases; bases outside gene matches: 13. Looked up from germline, CDR1 is SGHAT and CDR2 is FQNNGV. The CDR3 is made up of 17 amino acids. The CDR3 is CASSRAGSRGAYNEQFF. CDR3 nucleotides: TGTGCCAGCAGTCGTGCCGGGTCACGGGGGGCCTACAATGAGCAGTTCTTC.

The J gene is TRBJ2-7, the V gene TRBV5-1; D remains unclear. Deletions cut 6 bases from V and 5 bases from J, with 15 bases between. Germline values: CDR1 SGHRS, CDR2 YFSETQ. The CDR3 extends over 13 amino acids. The CDR3 nucleotides are TGCGCCAGCATGCCTAGTGATAGGAACGAGCAGTACTTC. As protein: CASMPSDRNEQYF.

The chain employs TRBV5-4 and TRBJ2-1, with TRBD2 matching over 11 bases. J gave up 3 bases and V 4 bases, and 6 bases lay outside the gene matches. The CDR3 consists of 16 residues. Germline CDR1 is SGHNT and CDR2 is YYREEE (reference sequence). DNA for the CDR3: TGTGCCAGCAGCGTCCGACTAGCGGGATTCTACAATGAGCAGTTCTTC. It is translated as CASSVRLAGFYNEQFF.

The chain recombines TRBV28 with TRBJ1-3; D not certain. Per germline, CDR1 MDHEN and CDR2 SYDVKM. The CDR3 loop spans 12 amino acids. V was pared by 4 bases and J by 9 bases, with 10 bases between. This CDR3 reads CASSSGVGTIYF. The CDR3 DNA reads TGTGCCAGCAGTTCTGGGGTCGGCACCATATATTTT.

The chain employs TRBV5-1 and TRBJ2-5; 10 bases agree with TRBD1. The V gene's germline CDR1 is SGHRS and CDR2 YFSETQ. Trimming at V came to 4 bases and at J to 5 bases, leaving 11 bases not matched to a gene. The CDR3 totals 16 residues. CDR3 sequence reads: CASSPPTGGLAETQYF. DNA of the CDR3: TGCGCCAGCAGCCCGCCGACAGGGGGCCTAGCGGAGACCCAGTACTTC.

V is TRBV4-1 and J is TRBJ2-7; D may be TRBD1 (6 bases). Germline CDR1 and CDR2: MGHRA and YSYEKL. The length of the CDR3 is 15 residues. V lost 5 bases, J lost 3 bases, and 17 bases lay in between. The DNA for the CDR3 is TGCGCCAGCAGCATCCGGGACATCCTACGCTACGAGCAGTACTTC. This encodes CASSIRDILRYEQYF.

V usage is TRBV6-1 and J usage is TRBJ2-2; no reliable D call. This CDR3 region has 14 residues. V lost 7 bases, J lost 4 bases, and 13 bases lay in between. From germline, CDR1 is MNHNS and CDR2 SASEGT. The CDR3 sequence is CASNPLQFTGELFF. The CDR3 coding sequence is TGTGCCAGCAATCCGCTACAGTTCACCGGGGAGCTGTTTTTT.

CDR3 bases: TGTGCCAGCACCCCCCGGAATCCCGCTTCCGGAAACACCATATATTTT. It encodes CASTPRNPASGNTIYF. The chain recombines TRBV2 with TRBJ1-3; no clear D. The germline gives CDR1 SNHLY, CDR2 FYNNEI. Trimming cost V 7 bases and J 4 bases, with 20 bases left between them. CDR3 length: 16 residues.

V is TRBV18 and J is TRBJ1-4; D uncertain. V lost 2 bases and J lost 8, with 6 bases in between. CDR1 KGHSH and CDR2 LQKENI come from the germline V gene. The length of the CDR3 is 12 residues. The CDR3 loop is CASSPNGEKLFF. CDR3 nucleotides: TGTGCCAGCTCACCAAATGGCGAAAAACTGTTTTTT.

This chain uses TRBV28 with TRBJ2-7; maybe TRBD2 (6 bases). Germline CDR1 is MDHEN and CDR2 is SYDVKM. V lost 4 bases and J lost 0, with 16 bases in between. CDR3 size: 16 residues. For the CDR3, the DNA is TGTGCCAGCAGTTCCCCTACCCCCGGGGGCTCCTACGAGCAGTACTTC. Protein product: CASSSPTPGGSYEQYF.

The DNA of the CDR3 is TGTGCCAGCAGCGGCCTCGGGTTCTACAATGAGCAGTTCTTC. Amino acids: CASSGLGFYNEQFF. The rearrangement uses TRBV9 and TRBJ2-1; unclear D gene. The V gene lost 3 bases and the J gene lost 3 bases, with 10 bases spanning the gap. The germline CDR1 and CDR2 sequences are SGDLS and YYNGEE. CDR3 size: 14 residues.

J is TRBJ2-7 and V is TRBV19; the D gene could be TRBD1 or TRBD2 (5 bases each). The CDR3 is 15 residues long. V shed 5 bases and J shed 2 bases, with 16 bases lying between them. Germline lookup yields CDR1 LNHDA and CDR2 SQIVND (reference sequence). CDR3 region: CASSSPGTATYEQYF. The CDR3 nucleotides are TGTGCCAGTAGTTCCCCCGGGACCGCCACCTACGAGCAGTACTTC.

The gene calls are TRBV21-1 and TRBJ2-1; the table's D call of TRBD2 was not tested on the DNA. TRBV21-1 is annotated as a pseudogene. The CDR3 is made up of 14 amino acids. The CDR3 nucleotides read TGTGCCAGCAGGTTACTAGTGAGAGGCAATGAGCAGTTCTTC. Its translation: CASRLLVRGNEQFF.

The chain couples TRBV5-4 to TRBJ2-1; the match to TRBD2 covers 7 bases. This CDR3 has 17 residues. Trimming removed 3 bases from V and 4 bases from J; junction bases left unmatched: 13. Germline V CDR1 and CDR2: SGHNT, YYREEE (reference sequence). The CDR3 sequence: CASSSGGSGLGYNEQFF. DNA of the CDR3: TGTGCCAGCAGCTCCGGGGGGAGCGGACTTGGGTACAATGAGCAGTTCTTC.

Turning to this clone: The sample carries other DNA sequences with the same CDR3. This chain connects TRBV6-5 to TRBJ1-4, with unresolved D. The germline V gene has CDR1 MNHEY and CDR2 SVGAGI. This CDR3 comprises 11 residues. The ends were cut back, 5 bases at V and 8 bases at J, with 6 bases in the middle. The DNA for the CDR3 is TGTGCCAGCAGTCCCGGGGAAAAACTGTTTTTT. Translated: CASSPGEKLFF.

A remark on this clone: Other DNA sequences within the sample encode an identical CDR3. The chain joins TRBV18 to TRBJ2-5; D remains unclear. In germline, CDR1 is KGHSH, CDR2 LQKENI. V gave up 1 base and J gave up 2 bases, with 2 bases separating them. The CDR3 has 12 amino acids. The CDR3 loop is CASSPLQETQYF. The CDR3 DNA reads as TGTGCCAGCTCACCACTTCAAGAGACCCAGTACTTC.

The chain couples TRBV2 to TRBJ2-5; TRBD2 aligns across 16 bases. Germline trimming cut 6 bases from V and 12 bases from J; bases unmatched to any gene: 7. CDR3 length: 14 residues. Germline assignment: CDR1 SNHLY and CDR2 FYNNEI. CDR3 DNA: TGTGCCAGCAGAGCCGGGACTAGCGGGAGGGTGAAGTACTTC. Residues: CASRAGTSGRVKYF.